This T cell receptor beta chain was sequenced in a study of regulatory T cells in long-lasting Graves disease. Building the TCR beta libraries relied on iRepertoire HTBI primers, and CDR3 regions underwent Arm-PCR. Study processing details: The samples yielded approximately 62 TRBV and around 14 TRBJ segments. TCRdb reanalysed the multiplex PCR reads using MiXCR and keeps one entry per CDR3 protein. The authors' filters were not applied to this entry. This table has 560,000 or so distinct CDR3 sequences, 15% to 20% appearing once. The CDR3 spans 15 residues. With V trimmed by 4 bases and J by 4 bases, 4 bases remained unmatched. Germline CDR1 MNHEY, CDR2 SVGAGI. The time point denotes: newly diagnosed GD, antithyroid drugs for less than 3 months. PBMC RNA was the source of the TCR library. This clonotype was found many times. The same sample was also used in a study of T cells in Graves' hyperthyroidism and ophthalmopathy.

V and J are TRBV6-5 and TRBJ2-2; TRBD1 agrees at 9 bases. The sequence derives from a man younger than 30 with Graves disease. Specimen: peripheral blood mononuclear cells (PBMCs), collected at new diagnosis, from a patient treated with antithyroid drugs. The CDR3 loop reads CASSLGTGITGELFF. The CDR3 nucleotides read TGTGCCAGCAGTTTGGGGACAGGGATCACCGGGGAGCTGTTTTTT.